Below are 27 T cell receptor beta chains sequenced from a single sample in a study of PD-L1 blockade in urothelial cancer. As to time point: pretreatment peripheral blood. Method: immunoSEQ multiplex PCR; TCRdb's copy keeps in-frame clones and lacks some. Among 84,000 or so clones, about 85% were seen once, and the ten largest hold around an eighth. The sample in question was PBMCs, obtained around atezolizumab (anti-PD-L1) treatment. The receptor set was obtained from a man aged 60-69 years with urothelial cancer.

The chain couples TRBV29-1 to TRBJ2-7, with D possibly matching TRBD1 (6 bases). Germline V gene sequence: CDR1 SQVTM, CDR2 ANQGSEA. Trimming stripped 4 bases from V and 0 bases from J, with 13 bases between. CDR3 size: 14 residues. The CDR3 nucleotides are TGCAGCGTTGCCCAGGGGTCAGTCTCCTACGAGCAGTACTTC. Translated: CSVAQGSVSYEQYF.

This chain joins TRBV7-9 and TRBJ2-5, with a tentative D call TRBD1 (5 bases). Germline CDR1 SEHNR, CDR2 FQNEAQ (reference sequence). Trimming removed 0 bases at V and 5 bases at J, with 10 bases between. The CDR3 has 14 residues. CDR3 loop: CASSLAWAGETQYF. The CDR3 DNA follows: TGTGCCAGCAGCTTAGCTTGGGCAGGGGAGACCCAGTACTTC.

The chain recombines TRBV6-5 with TRBJ1-3, with a weak D call TRBD1 (5 bases). Germline values: CDR1 MNHEY, CDR2 SVGAGI. The V gene lost 0 bases and the J gene lost 4 bases, with 10 bases spanning the gap. The CDR3 runs to 15 residues. The CDR3 sequence is CASSYSGRAGNTIYF. The CDR3 region has the DNA TGTGCCAGCAGTTACTCAGGCAGGGCCGGAAACACCATATATTTT.

This sequence joins TRBV6-5 and TRBJ2-5, with D tentatively TRBD1 (6 bases). With 8 bases removed from V and 3 bases from J, the gap between germline ends came to 10 bases. The CDR3 extends over 12 amino acids. In germline, CDR1 is MNHEY, CDR2 SVGAGI. The CDR3 here is CASSGTKETQYF. The DNA for the CDR3 is TGTGCCAGCTCCGGGACAAAAGAGACCCAGTACTTC.

The V call is TRBV27, the J call TRBJ1-3, with 7 bases that match TRBD1. V shed 4 bases and J 2 bases; nucleotides not matched to a gene: 5. From germline, CDR1 is MNHEY and CDR2 SMNVEV (reference sequence). CDR3 length: 15 amino acids. The chain's CDR3 is CASSSAGTAGNTIYF. The CDR3 nucleotides are TGTGCCAGCAGTTCGGCCGGGACAGCTGGAAACACCATATATTTT.

This chain uses TRBV15 with TRBJ2-7, with TRBD1 matching 8 bases. Germline V gives CDR1 LNHNV, CDR2 YYDKDF (reference sequence). Trimming at V came to 3 bases and at J to 6 bases, leaving 10 bases not matched to a gene. The CDR3 contains 15 residues. The CDR3 is CATSSRRTGSSEQYF. As DNA, the CDR3 is TGTGCCACCAGCAGTAGGAGGACAGGGTCATCCGAGCAGTACTTC.

The chain recombines TRBV11-2 with TRBJ2-1, with 7 positions matching TRBD1. CDR3 length equals 15 residues. V was pared by 8 bases and J by 9 bases, with 16 bases of the junction left unmatched. CDR1 SGHAT and CDR2 FQNNGV come from the germline V gene. The CDR3 nucleotides read TGTGCCAGCGCCCATAGGGGGACAGCACAGGGTGAGCAGTTCTTC. It codes for CASAHRGTAQGEQFF.

This chain connects TRBV5-6 to TRBJ1-1; D ambiguous. CDR3 length: 14 amino acids. V lost 4 bases and J lost 2, with 12 bases in between. Germline lookup yields CDR1 SGHDT and CDR2 YYEEEE. CDR3 in amino acids: CASSRRAGNTEAFF. The CDR3 DNA sequence: TGTGCCAGCAGCCGGCGGGCAGGAAACACTGAAGCTTTCTTT.

The chain joins TRBV5-1 to TRBJ1-4; D is unclear. Germline values: CDR1 SGHRS, CDR2 YFSETQ. The CDR3 is 14 amino acids. Trimming left V 3 bases short and J 5 bases short, with 11 bases between. The CDR3 DNA reads as TGCGCCAGCAGCTCCGGGGTTACAAATGAAAAACTGTTTTTT. Translating it yields CASSSGVTNEKLFF.

The chain couples TRBV10-3 to TRBJ2-5, with 7 bases identical to TRBD1. The CDR3 spans 12 residues. Germline V gene data show CDR1 as ENHRY and CDR2 as SYGVKD. Unmatched junction bases numbered 5, after V lost 11 bases and J lost 2 bases. CDR3 DNA sequence: TGTGCCGCGTCGGGACAGCAAGAGACCCAGTACTTC. The encoded protein is CAASGQQETQYF.

The chain uses TRBV19 and TRBJ2-3; 8 bases line up with TRBD2. V shed 5 bases and J 2 bases; nucleotides not matched to a gene: 9. Looked up from germline, CDR1 is LNHDA and CDR2 is SQIVND (reference sequence). The CDR3 extends over 16 amino acids. CDR3 protein: CASSRHLAGTTDTQYF. CDR3 nucleotides: TGTGCCAGTAGTCGGCATTTAGCGGGAACCACAGATACGCAGTATTTT.

This sequence joins TRBV15 and TRBJ2-2; D remains ambiguous. CDR3 length equals 15 residues. Trimming removed 0 bases from V and 4 bases from J, with 9 bases in between. Germline V lookup: CDR1 LNHNV, CDR2 YYDKDF (reference sequence). In DNA form, the CDR3 reads TGTGCCACCAGCAGAGAATCGTCCTTCACCGGGGAGCTGTTTTTT. Protein: CATSRESSFTGELFF.

The chain couples TRBV5-6 to TRBJ1-1; TRBD1 matches at 8 bases. The junction had 2 bases not matched to a gene; V was cut back by 0 bases and J by 4 bases. This CDR3 is 14 amino acids long. Germline values: CDR1 SGHDT, CDR2 YYEEEE. DNA of the CDR3: TGTGCCAGCAGCTTGGTCGGGACAGGCACTGAAGCTTTCTTT. This translates into CASSLVGTGTEAFF.

This clone was counted a single time. V gene TRBV5-4 combines with J gene TRBJ2-1; weak D call: TRBD2 (5 bases). This CDR3 comprises 14 residues. Germline CDR1 and CDR2: SGHNT and YYREEE (reference sequence). Trimming cost V 0 bases and J 7 bases, with 11 bases left between them. In DNA, the CDR3 is TGTGCCAGCAGCTTGGTTGGAGGACGGAATGAGCAGTTCTTC. Its protein product is CASSLVGGRNEQFF.

The chain has TRBV28 and TRBJ2-7; 8 nucleotides line up with TRBD2. CDR3 length equals 17 residues. CDR1 is MDHEN, CDR2 SYDVKM, per germline. Trimming removed 2 bases from V and 2 bases from J; junction bases left unmatched: 11. CDR3 protein: CASSLRPVGTRAYEQYF. Here the CDR3 DNA reads TGTGCCAGCAGTTTAAGGCCCGTTGGGACTAGGGCCTACGAGCAGTACTTC.

This chain links TRBV27 with TRBJ2-2; D unresolved. V was trimmed by 2 bases and J by 3 bases, leaving 7 bases between them. The CDR3 runs to 14 residues. CDR1 and CDR2 from the germline V gene are MNHEY and SMNVEV (reference sequence). CDR3 protein: CASSLEQYTGELFF. The CDR3 nucleotides are TGTGCCAGCAGTTTAGAGCAATACACCGGGGAGCTGTTTTTT.

The chain combines TRBV9 with TRBJ1-2, with 10 bases identical to TRBD1. V was pared by 3 bases and J by 8 bases, with 7 bases of the junction left unmatched. The germline V gene encodes CDR1 SGDLS and CDR2 YYNGEE. This CDR3 has 14 amino acids. This CDR3 reads CASSGDRGSRGYTF. The CDR3 DNA is TGTGCCAGCAGCGGGGACAGGGGATCGAGGGGCTACACCTTC.

J is TRBJ2-1 and V is TRBV7-2; weak D call: TRBD2 (7 bases). V shed 5 bases and J shed 9 bases, with 14 bases lying between them. The germline V gene has CDR1 SGHTA and CDR2 FQGNSA. CDR3 length: 13 residues. Here the CDR3 DNA reads TGTGCCAGCAGCGGGAGGGGGGGATTTGAGCAGTTCTTC. Amino acids: CASSGRGGFEQFF.

The V call is TRBV29-1, the J call TRBJ1-5; no firm D call. Per the germline V gene, CDR1 is SQVTM and CDR2 is ANQGSEA. CDR3 length: 13 residues. Trimming took off 7 bases at V and 0 bases at J, with 10 bases between the two ends. The CDR3, as DNA: TGCAGCGGTTACAGAGATAGCAATCAGCCCCAGCATTTT. Its translation: CSGYRDSNQPQHF.

CDR3 DNA sequence: TGCGCCAGCAGCCAGAGGCAGGGTCAAGAGACCCAGTACTTC. Protein product: CASSQRQGQETQYF. J is TRBJ2-5 and V is TRBV4-1; tentative D call: TRBD1 (5 bases). Trimming stripped 3 bases from V and 2 bases from J, with 10 bases between. This CDR3 region has 14 residues. From germline, CDR1 is MGHRA and CDR2 YSYEKL.

This clone was observed a handful of times. The genes are TRBV4-1 and TRBJ1-4; unclear D gene. V lost 1 base, J lost 7 bases, and 10 bases lay in between. Germline V CDR1 and CDR2: MGHRA, YSYEKL. The CDR3 runs 14 residues. CDR3 bases: TGCGCCAGCAGCCAAGGTACTGCCGGTGAAAAACTGTTTTTT. This sequence encodes CASSQGTAGEKLFF.

This chain joins TRBV20-1 and TRBJ2-7, with D possibly matching TRBD1 (6 bases). V was shortened by 5 bases and J by 9 bases, with 8 bases between the two germline ends. The CDR3 consists of 9 residues. Germline V lookup: CDR1 DFQATT, CDR2 SNEGSKA (reference sequence). As DNA, the CDR3 is TGCAGTGCTGGACAGAGGCAGTACTTC. Amino acid sequence: CSAGQRQYF.

This clone was observed a handful of times. The CDR3 sequence is CASSKGSRWNTEAFF. CDR3 bases: TGTGCCAGTAGTAAGGGGTCCAGATGGAACACTGAAGCTTTCTTT. The V gene is TRBV19, the J gene TRBJ1-1, with D possibly matching TRBD1 (5 bases). V lost 4 bases and J lost 1, with 13 bases in between. The germline CDR1 and CDR2 sequences are LNHDA and SQIVND (reference sequence). CDR3 length equals 15 residues.

This sequence joins TRBV30 and TRBJ2-7; TRBD1 is a possible D gene (7 bases). With 0 bases removed from V and 1 base from J, the gap between germline ends came to 13 bases. Germline CDR1 reads GTSNPN; CDR2 reads SVGIG (reference sequence). The CDR3 consists of 15 residues. CDR3 residues: CAWSVGPGGSYEQYF. DNA for the CDR3: TGTGCCTGGAGTGTTGGGCCAGGGGGGTCCTACGAGCAGTACTTC.

The chain recombines TRBV28 with TRBJ2-5, with 12 bases that match TRBD1. The CDR3 runs to 16 residues. Trimming at V came to 8 bases and at J to 5 bases, leaving 12 bases not matched to a gene. Germline CDR1 and CDR2: MDHEN and SYDVKM. This CDR3 is CASSGQGALDGETQYF. The CDR3, as DNA: TGTGCCAGCTCGGGACAGGGGGCGCTGGATGGGGAGACCCAGTACTTC.

This clone occurred a few times. The V and J genes are TRBV2 and TRBJ2-1; 8 bases fit TRBD1. The germline gives CDR1 SNHLY, CDR2 FYNNEI. J gave up 2 bases and V 6 bases, and 0 bases lay outside the gene matches. This CDR3 has 13 residues. The CDR3 DNA reads as TGTGCCAGCAGGGACAGGGCCTACAATGAGCAGTTCTTC. Its protein product is CASRDRAYNEQFF.

The rearrangement joins TRBV27 to TRBJ2-1; 10 nucleotides align to TRBD1. The germline V gene has CDR1 MNHEY and CDR2 SMNVEV (reference sequence). The junction had 8 bases not matched to a gene; V was cut back by 4 bases and J by 2 bases. This CDR3 has 17 residues. The CDR3 nucleotides read TGTGCCAGCAGTTCAGCTTGGGGGACAGGGGCCTACAATGAGCAGTTCTTC. This gives the protein CASSSAWGTGAYNEQFF.